The T cell receptor beta chain under discussion was sequenced for a study of blood T cells in healthy people across ages. In terms of origin and age, donors were healthy Caucasian individuals from Russia aged 6 to 90. To note about this clonotype: No antigen is known for it.

It was with a sample-barcoded 5' primer and a J-beta primer mix that a second PCR of roughly 6 to 12 cycles was run. TCRdb re-derived calls from the 5' RACE reads in MiXCR, one entry per CDR3 protein. The table records approximately 600,000 distinct CDR3 sequences, around three fifths of them present only once. Germline CDR1 and CDR2: SGHRS and YFSETQ. The CDR3 has 16 residues. Trimming pared 4 bases from V and 4 bases from J, leaving 18 bases between. Study-wide points: Diversity figures based on one million T cells were deemed too low.

This rearrangement joins TRBV5-1 to TRBJ2-1, with D tentatively TRBD1 or TRBD2 (5 bases each). Sequencing input: blood. The TCR sequence derives from a man aged 55 to 70 in good health. The CDR3 loop reads CASSKTGPSGYNEQFF. DNA for the CDR3: TGCGCCAGCAGCAAAACGGGACCCAGTGGGTACAATGAGCAGTTCTTC.